These 25 T cell receptor beta chains were all obtained from the same sample, sequenced in a study of blood T cells in healthy people across ages. Combining a sample-barcoded 5' primer with a J-beta primer mix, a second PCR ran for about 7 to 11 cycles. A single record per CDR3 protein comes from TCRdb applying MiXCR to the 5' RACE reads. The data show roughly 2 million distinct CDR3 sequences, with 49% seen just once and around 2.1% held by the top ten. The sample consisted of blood. These receptors were obtained from a woman aged 40 to 49 in good health.

The chain joins TRBV6-6 to TRBJ2-1, with D possibly TRBD2 on 7 matching bases. This CDR3 comprises 14 residues. CDR1 is MNHNY, CDR2 SVGAGI, per germline (reference sequence). The V and J ends lost 8 bases and 4 bases respectively, with 15 bases between them. This CDR3 reads CASGGASPYNEQFF. CDR3 in DNA: TGTGCCAGCGGGGGGGCCTCACCATACAATGAGCAGTTCTTC.

This clonotype was counted between two and nine times. The chain employs TRBV29-1 and TRBJ2-7, with 7 bases identical to TRBD2. V lost 3 bases, J lost 7 bases, and 6 bases stayed unmatched. The CDR3 length is 12 residues. The germline gives CDR1 SQVTM, CDR2 ANQGSEA. In nucleotides, the CDR3 is TGCAGCGTTGAGGACGGGAGGACGGAGCAGTACTTC. The encoded protein is CSVEDGRTEQYF.

The chain employs TRBV20-1 and TRBJ1-2; no firm D call. The germline gives CDR1 DFQATT, CDR2 SNEGSKA (reference sequence). The V end was cut by 6 bases, the J end by 1 base, with 12 bases between. CDR3 length: 13 amino acids. CDR3 coding DNA: TGCAGTGCAAGCGACACGATTAACTATGGCTACACCTTC. Protein product: CSASDTINYGYTF.

On this clonotype: One end of the junction varies from germline; a read error may be responsible. V usage is TRBV6-6 and J usage is TRBJ2-1; 14 bases are a match to TRBD2. The CDR3 spans 18 residues. Per germline, CDR1 MNHNY and CDR2 SVGAGI (reference sequence). The CDR3 reads CASSYSGTSGGTSDERFF. CDR3 nucleotides: TGTGCCAGCAGTTACTCCGGGACTAGCGGGGGCACGTCGGATGAGCGGTTCTTC.

The chain has TRBV24-1 and TRBJ2-5; D ambiguous. The closer fit of TRBJ2-7 to the DNA end suggests the J call may be wrong. The germline CDR1 and CDR2 sequences are KGHDR and SFDVKD. The CDR3 runs 16 residues. The CDR3 coding sequence is TGTGCCACCAGTGAAACCTCTCCCGGTGGTGGGTGCGAGCAGTACTTC. Protein sequence: CATSETSPGGGCEQYF.

This clonotype showed up just a few times. J is TRBJ2-4 and V is TRBV7-2; D is perhaps TRBD2 (5 bases). V dropped 1 base and J dropped 0 bases, with 13 bases sitting between them. Germline loops: CDR1 SGHTA, CDR2 FQGNSA. This CDR3 region has 17 residues. The CDR3 DNA reads as TGTGCCAGCAGCTTAGGACGGGGAAGTCTAGCCAAAAACATTCAGTACTTC. Protein: CASSLGRGSLAKNIQYF. Filled out from reference TRBV7-2 and TRBJ2-4, the complete variable domain reads GAGVSQSPSNKVTEKGKDVELRCDPISGHTALYWYRQSLGQGLEFLIYFQGNSAPDKSGLPSDRFSAERTGGSVSTLTIQRTQQEDSAVYLCASSLGRGSLAKNIQYFGAGTRLSVL.

V usage is TRBV6-2 or TRBV6-3 and J usage is TRBJ2-1, with 10 bases aligning to TRBD2. There are 17 residues in the CDR3. Germline V gene data show CDR1 as MNHEY and CDR2 as SVGEGT. The trim removed 6 bases at V and 3 bases at J, leaving 11 bases unmatched. Here the CDR3 DNA reads TGTGCCAGCAGCCCAGCCCGGGCTAGCGGGGGCTACAATGAGCAGTTCTTC. This translates into CASSPARASGGYNEQFF.

The rearrangement links TRBV4-3 to TRBJ1-2; possibly TRBD1 for D (5 bases). There are 16 residues in the CDR3. V dropped 0 bases and J dropped 2 bases, with 13 bases sitting between them. The germline CDR1 and CDR2 sequences are LGHNA and YSLEER. CDR3 protein: CASSQDLGRTNYGYTF. As DNA, the CDR3 is TGCGCCAGCAGCCAAGATCTGGGCAGGACAAACTATGGCTACACCTTC.

The rearrangement links TRBV25-1 to TRBJ2-7; tentative D call: TRBD2 (5 bases). This CDR3 comprises 14 residues. The germline V gene encodes CDR1 MGHDK and CDR2 SYGVNS. With 4 bases removed from V and 3 bases from J, the gap between germline ends came to 13 bases. In DNA form, the CDR3 reads TGTGCCAGCAGTGTCCAGAGGGCCCACTACGAGCAGTACTTC. Translated, it gives CASSVQRAHYEQYF.

The rearrangement joins TRBV20-1 to TRBJ2-7, with TRBD2 matching over 7 bases. The end of the DNA fits TRBJ2-5 better, so the J call may be wrong. Per the germline V gene, CDR1 is DFQATT and CDR2 is SNEGSKA (reference sequence). The CDR3 sequence is 16 residues long. CDR3 in amino acids: CSARDALRVGGETQYF. CDR3 sequence (DNA): TGCAGTGCTAGGGACGCACTACGGGTGGGAGGGGAGACCCAGTACTTC.

V and J are TRBV13 and TRBJ2-3, with D perhaps being TRBD1 or TRBD2 (5 bases each). This CDR3 has 12 amino acids. V dropped 6 bases and J dropped 6 bases, with 10 bases sitting between them. Germline lookup yields CDR1 PRHDT and CDR2 FYEKMQ (reference sequence). The CDR3 DNA reads TGTGCCAGCAGATACGAGGGGGATACGCAGTATTTT. The encoded protein is CASRYEGDTQYF.

This clonotype has just a few counts. The CDR3 coding sequence is TGCGCCAGCAGTCATCTAGCGGGCGGCACAGATACGCAGTATTTT. Its translation is CASSHLAGGTDTQYF. The rearrangement uses TRBV4-3 and TRBJ2-3; 8 positions match TRBD2. The CDR3 has 15 residues. CDR1 LGHNA and CDR2 YSLEER come from the germline V gene. V shed 6 bases, J shed 1 base, and the junction held 6 bases outside the gene matches.

This clonotype was detected only a few times. This chain joins TRBV10-3 and TRBJ2-1; D unclear. The length of the CDR3 is 16 residues. Trimming left V 2 bases short and J 3 bases short, with 14 bases between. Germline-derived CDR1 and CDR2 are ENHRY and SYGVKD. The chain's CDR3 is CAISERRRDVYNEQFF. The CDR3 nucleotides read TGTGCCATCAGTGAGCGCAGGAGAGACGTCTACAATGAGCAGTTCTTC.

This chain uses TRBV2 with TRBJ1-5; 7 bases fit TRBD1. Looked up from germline, CDR1 is SNHLY and CDR2 is FYNNEI. This CDR3 is 15 amino acids long. The V segment lost 3 bases and the J segment 4 bases; nucleotides outside the gene matches: 6. The CDR3 loop reads CASSDPRQGNQPQHF. CDR3 coding DNA: TGTGCCAGCAGTGACCCTCGACAGGGAAATCAGCCCCAGCATTTT.

In nucleotides, the CDR3 is TGCAGTGCTAGAGAGGGAGGCCCCCTGGACGAGCAGTACTTC. As protein: CSAREGGPLDEQYF. The chain employs TRBV20-1 and TRBJ2-7, with a possible D match to TRBD2 (6 bases). The CDR3 is 14 residues long. With 0 bases removed from V and 5 bases from J, the gap between germline ends came to 14 bases. CDR1 DFQATT and CDR2 SNEGSKA come from the germline V gene (reference sequence).

There are a few counts of this clonotype. The chain is built from TRBV20-1 and TRBJ2-6; possible D gene TRBD2, 5 bases. Germline lookup yields CDR1 DFQATT and CDR2 SNEGSKA (reference sequence). Deletions cut 4 bases from V and 0 bases from J, with 16 bases between. The CDR3 loop spans 17 amino acids. CDR3 DNA: TGCAGTGCTACCCAACTAGTGACCAGCTCTGGGGCCAACGTCCTGACTTTC. It codes for CSATQLVTSSGANVLTF.

V gene TRBV3-1 combines with J gene TRBJ2-5; D unclear. The ends were cut back, 7 bases at V and 5 bases at J, with 20 bases in the middle. Looked up from germline, CDR1 is LGHDT and CDR2 is YNNKEL (reference sequence). The CDR3 spans 15 residues. The CDR3 DNA follows: TGTGCCAGCACCTCGGAAACATGGAGAACGGAGACCCAGTACTTC. Protein product: CASTSETWRTETQYF.

The chain links TRBV12-3 or TRBV12-4 to TRBJ1-2, with TRBD1 as a possible D gene (5 bases). The length of the CDR3 is 15 residues. Trimming removed 6 bases from V and 5 bases from J, with 19 bases in between. CDR3: CASSIRGDLGYGYTF. Here the CDR3 DNA reads TGTGCCAGCAGCATCCGGGGGGACCTGGGGTATGGCTACACCTTC.

The chain is built from TRBV14 and TRBJ2-7; 8 bases match TRBD2. The tail of the sequence fits TRBJ2-5 better, so the J call may be wrong. The CDR3 runs to 16 residues. The germline V gene has CDR1 SGHDN and CDR2 FVKESK. This CDR3 is CASSLLIGGAYETQYF. CDR3 DNA sequence: TGTGCCAGCAGCCTCCTAATCGGGGGGGCGTATGAGACCCAGTACTTC.

The V and J genes are TRBV20-1 and TRBJ2-6; D is unclear. V was shortened by 6 bases and J by 1 base, with 10 bases between the two germline ends. This CDR3 has 14 residues. From germline, CDR1 is DFQATT and CDR2 SNEGSKA (reference sequence). CDR3 nucleotide sequence: TGCAGTGCCTACGTTCGGTCTGGGGCCAACGTCCTGACTTTC. It specifies CSAYVRSGANVLTF.

The chain uses TRBV27 and TRBJ2-5; D is uncertain. With 4 bases removed from V and 4 bases from J, the gap between germline ends came to 22 bases. The V gene's germline CDR1 is MNHEY and CDR2 SMNVEV (reference sequence). The CDR3 covers 17 residues. CDR3 sequence (DNA): TGTGCCAGCAGTTCTCGGATTAACAAGGGAATTAGAGAGACCCAGTACTTC. Its translation is CASSSRINKGIRETQYF.

Notes on this clonotype: At one of its ends the junction is not consistent with the germline gene, which may arise from a read error. The J gene is TRBJ2-7, the V gene TRBV6-2 or TRBV6-3; no firm D call. The CDR3 length is 13 residues. CDR1 is MNHEY, CDR2 SVGEGT, per germline. The DNA of the CDR3 is TGTGCCGGCAGTGACCGGAGCTCCTACGAGCAGTACTTC. It encodes CAGSDRSSYEQYF.

This clonotype was picked up many times. The chain links TRBV9 to TRBJ2-7; no definite D call. The V end was cut by 0 bases, the J end by 1 base, with 5 bases between. Germline-derived CDR1 and CDR2 are SGDLS and YYNGEE. The CDR3 is 13 residues long. The CDR3 nucleotides are TGTGCCAGCAGCGTAGCTAGTTCCTACGAGCAGTACTTC. Protein sequence: CASSVASSYEQYF. Full variable domain (missing parts from reference TRBV9 and TRBJ2-7): DSGVTQTPKHLITATGQRVTLRCSPRSGDLSVYWYQQSLDQGLQFLIQYYNGEERAKGNILERFSAQQFPDLHSELNLSSLELGDSALYFCASSVASSYEQYFGPGTRLTVT.

The rearrangement joins TRBV27 to TRBJ2-1; D not certain. Deletions cut 7 bases from V and 7 bases from J, with 23 bases between. Germline V gives CDR1 MNHEY, CDR2 SMNVEV (reference sequence). This CDR3 spans 16 amino acids. The CDR3 spells CASTKKGSFKVNEQFF. The CDR3 DNA reads as TGTGCCAGCACCAAAAAGGGTAGTTTTAAGGTAAATGAGCAGTTCTTC.

J is TRBJ1-6 and V is TRBV5-1, with no clear D. Between the trimmed V and J ends, which lost 1 base and 8 bases, there was a span of 13 bases. This CDR3 is 15 amino acids long. The germline gives CDR1 SGHRS, CDR2 YFSETQ. CDR3 sequence reads: CASSLSARPDSPLHF. CDR3 DNA sequence: TGCGCCAGCAGCTTGTCGGCAAGGCCAGATTCACCCCTCCACTTT.